This T cell receptor (beta chain) was identified during a study of early T cells in non-severe SARS-CoV-2 infection. Study-wide background: Chains were not paired, and sequencing was done on bulk RNA from unsorted whole blood. Study findings and constraints: VDJdb matching favored anti-spike CD8 responses, missing private and CD4 specificities.

The table lists this clonotype with many counts. The antigen remains undetermined. The germline gives CDR1 DFQATT, CDR2 SNEGSKA (reference sequence). V was pared by 1 base and J by 3 bases, with 9 bases between. The CDR3 loop spans 13 amino acids. cDNA molecules, individually, were tagged with unique molecular identifiers. From the 5' RACE reads, TCRdb called clonotypes with MiXCR, one entry per CDR3 protein. The repertoire has tens of thousands of distinct CDR3 sequences, 5.5% to 6.5% of them found once; the top ten carry 2.8%. The J gene is TRBJ1-1, the V gene TRBV20-1; tentatively, D is TRBD1 (5 bases). The sequences come from whole blood, collected at baseline. The sequence was obtained from an adult who was a healthcare worker with PCR-confirmed SARS-CoV-2 infection or an uninfected control (not recorded which). The CDR3 sequence: CSARGDPDTEAFF. CDR3 in DNA: TGCAGTGCTAGAGGGGACCCGGACACTGAAGCTTTCTTT.